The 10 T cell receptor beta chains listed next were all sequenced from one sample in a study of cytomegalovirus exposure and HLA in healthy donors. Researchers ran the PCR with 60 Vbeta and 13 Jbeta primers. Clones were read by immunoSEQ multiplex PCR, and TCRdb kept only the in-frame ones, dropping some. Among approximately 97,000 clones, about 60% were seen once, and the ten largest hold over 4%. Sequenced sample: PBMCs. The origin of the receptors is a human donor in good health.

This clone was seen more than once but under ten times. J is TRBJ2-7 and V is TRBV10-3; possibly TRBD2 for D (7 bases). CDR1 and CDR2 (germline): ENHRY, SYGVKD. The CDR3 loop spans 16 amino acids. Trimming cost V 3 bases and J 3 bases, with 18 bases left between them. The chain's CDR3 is CAISDPGEGGGYEQYF. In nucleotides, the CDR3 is TGTGCCATCAGTGACCCCGGGGAGGGAGGGGGCTACGAGCAGTACTTC.

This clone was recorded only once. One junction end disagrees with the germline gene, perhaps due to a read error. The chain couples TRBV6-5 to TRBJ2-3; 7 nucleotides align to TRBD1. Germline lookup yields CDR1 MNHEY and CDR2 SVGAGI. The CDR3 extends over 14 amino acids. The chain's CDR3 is CASRTTGSTGTQYF. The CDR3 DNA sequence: TGTGCCAGCAGAACGACAGGGAGCACAGGTACGCAGTATTTT.

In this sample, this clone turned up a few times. CDR3 DNA sequence: TGTGCCAGCAGTCTGGACAGGGGGCTTAGTGGCTACACCTTC. Amino acid sequence: CASSLDRGLSGYTF. The chain couples TRBV6-6 to TRBJ1-2; 11 bases fit TRBD1. The germline V gene encodes CDR1 MNHNY and CDR2 SVGAGI (reference sequence). With V trimmed by 5 bases and J by 7 bases, 6 bases remained unmatched. This CDR3 contains 14 residues.

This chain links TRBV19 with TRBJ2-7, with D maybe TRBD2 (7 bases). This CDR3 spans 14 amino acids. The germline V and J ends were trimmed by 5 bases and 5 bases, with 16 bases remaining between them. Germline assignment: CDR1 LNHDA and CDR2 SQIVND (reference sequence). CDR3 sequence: CASSSGRGGHEQYF. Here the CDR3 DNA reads TGTGCCAGTAGTTCCGGCCGCGGGGGCCACGAGCAGTACTTC.

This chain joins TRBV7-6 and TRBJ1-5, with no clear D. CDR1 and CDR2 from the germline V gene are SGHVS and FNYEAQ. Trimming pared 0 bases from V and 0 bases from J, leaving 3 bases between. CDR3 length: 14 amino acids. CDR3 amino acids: CASSLAYSNQPQHF. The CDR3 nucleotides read TGTGCCAGCAGCTTAGCTTATAGCAATCAGCCCCAGCATTTT. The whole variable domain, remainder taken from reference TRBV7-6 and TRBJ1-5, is GAGVSQSPRYKVTKRGQDVALRCDPISGHVSLYWYRQALGQGPEFLTYFNYEAQQDKSGLPNDRFSAERPEGSISTLTIQRTEQRDSAMYRCASSLAYSNQPQHFGDGTRLSIL.

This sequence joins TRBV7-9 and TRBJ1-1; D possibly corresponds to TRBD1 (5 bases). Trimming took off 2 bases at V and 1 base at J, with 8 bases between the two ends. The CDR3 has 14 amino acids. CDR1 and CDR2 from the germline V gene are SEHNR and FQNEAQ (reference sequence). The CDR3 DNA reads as TGTGCCAGCAGCTTAACGACAGAGAACACTGAAGCTTTCTTT. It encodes CASSLTTENTEAFF.

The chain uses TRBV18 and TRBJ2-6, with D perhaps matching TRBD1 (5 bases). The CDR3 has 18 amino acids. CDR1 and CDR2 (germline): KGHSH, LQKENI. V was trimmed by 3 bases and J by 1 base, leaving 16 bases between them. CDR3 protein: CASSPASGSLSGANVLTF. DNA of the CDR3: TGTGCCAGCTCACCCGCGTCAGGGTCCCTTTCTGGGGCCAACGTCCTGACTTTC.

This chain's CDR3 is CASSSRSGATYEQYF. The CDR3 DNA sequence: TGTGCCAGCAGTTCCAGGTCAGGGGCAACCTACGAGCAGTACTTC. The genes are TRBV27 and TRBJ2-7; TRBD1 might be the D (6 bases). With 4 bases removed from V and 2 bases from J, the gap between germline ends came to 15 bases. From germline, CDR1 is MNHEY and CDR2 SMNVEV (reference sequence). The CDR3 has 15 amino acids.

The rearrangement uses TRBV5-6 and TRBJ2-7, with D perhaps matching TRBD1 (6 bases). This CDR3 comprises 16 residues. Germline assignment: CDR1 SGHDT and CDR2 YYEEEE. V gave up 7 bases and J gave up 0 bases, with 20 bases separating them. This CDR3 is CASEPRSGTHSYEQYF. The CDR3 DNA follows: TGTGCCAGCGAGCCTCGGTCCGGGACACACTCCTACGAGCAGTACTTC.

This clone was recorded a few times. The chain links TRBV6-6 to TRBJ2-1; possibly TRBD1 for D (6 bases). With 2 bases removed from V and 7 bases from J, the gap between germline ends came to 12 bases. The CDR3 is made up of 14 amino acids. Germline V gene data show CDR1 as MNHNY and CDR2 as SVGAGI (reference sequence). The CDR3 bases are TGTGCCAGCAGTTACGGGCAGGGGTCTAATGAGCAGTTCTTC. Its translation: CASSYGQGSNEQFF.